Each of the 12 T cell receptor beta chains below was sequenced from the same sample in a study of blood T cell repertoires in COVID-19. TCRdb keeps only in-frame clones here, not all; method: immunoSEQ multiplex PCR. The repertoire holds roughly 300,000 clones, with about 90% as singletons. Material: peripheral blood. The receptors derive from a woman aged 45-65 years who had recovered from COVID-19.

This chain joins TRBV30 and TRBJ2-5; 9 bases agree with TRBD2. Unmatched junction bases numbered 9, after V lost 0 bases and J lost 1 base. There are 17 residues in the CDR3. Germline values: CDR1 GTSNPN, CDR2 SVGIG (reference sequence). Here the CDR3 reads CAWSVGYAGGLQETQYF. The CDR3 nucleotides are TGTGCCTGGAGTGTCGGGTATGCGGGGGGGCTCCAAGAGACCCAGTACTTC.

This chain links TRBV28 with TRBJ1-1, with a tentative D call TRBD1 (5 bases). Germline CDR1 MDHEN, CDR2 SYDVKM. The CDR3 runs to 14 residues. V was pared by 6 bases and J by 3 bases, with 14 bases between. This chain's CDR3 is CASRDQGGDTEAFF. CDR3 nucleotides: TGTGCCAGCAGGGATCAGGGAGGAGACACTGAAGCTTTCTTT.

This chain links TRBV7-2 with TRBJ2-7; D is possibly TRBD2 (5 bases). V dropped 3 bases and J dropped 6 bases, with 12 bases sitting between them. The CDR3 loop spans 13 amino acids. Germline V gives CDR1 SGHTA, CDR2 FQGNSA. The CDR3 DNA is TGTGCCAGCAGCTTTGAGGGTGTGGGCGAGCAGTACTTC. Translation: CASSFEGVGEQYF.

The chain employs TRBV28 and TRBJ2-7, with 7 bases fitting TRBD2. This CDR3 has 15 amino acids. V lost 2 bases to trimming and J lost 9 bases; unmatched junction nucleotides: 13. The germline gives CDR1 MDHEN, CDR2 SYDVKM. CDR3 sequence (DNA): TGTGCCAGCAGTTTAGCAGCGGGAAGGATGGGGGTGCAGTACTTC. Protein: CASSLAAGRMGVQYF.

This clone was seen once. The CDR3 spells CASSYPPGAQPQHF. In nucleotides, the CDR3 is TGTGCCAGCAGTTACCCCCCAGGGGCCCAGCCCCAGCATTTT. This chain links TRBV6-2 or TRBV6-3 with TRBJ1-5; perhaps TRBD1 as D (6 bases). Germline V gives CDR1 MNHEY, CDR2 SVGEGT. Trimming shortened V by 2 bases and J by 7 bases, and 12 bases separated the two germline ends. This CDR3 comprises 14 residues.

This clone was found once. The rearrangement links TRBV18 to TRBJ2-1; 7 nucleotides agree with TRBD1. The CDR3 runs to 15 residues. Germline trimming cut 2 bases from V and 5 bases from J; bases unmatched to any gene: 6. The germline CDR1 and CDR2 sequences are KGHSH and LQKENI. CDR3 nucleotides: TGTGCCAGCTCACCAGACAGGGTAGTGGACAATGAGCAGTTCTTC. Its translation: CASSPDRVVDNEQFF.

The gene calls are TRBV2 and TRBJ2-7; D not certain. The CDR3 is 13 residues long. Trimming left V 7 bases short and J 2 bases short, with 12 bases between. Germline assignment: CDR1 SNHLY and CDR2 FYNNEI. Here the CDR3 DNA reads TGTGCCAGCACCGGGTCAGTACCCTACGAGCAGTACTTC. As protein: CASTGSVPYEQYF.

This rearrangement joins TRBV29-1 to TRBJ2-2; D not resolved. Germline CDR1 and CDR2: SQVTM and ANQGSEA. This CDR3 contains 11 residues. Between the trimmed V and J ends, which lost 7 bases and 7 bases, there was a span of 10 bases. CDR3 nucleotide sequence: TGCAGCGCAGAAGCTGGCGGGGAGCTGTTTTTT. Translated, it gives CSAEAGGELFF.

Here the CDR3 reads CASSAGRDTEAFF. The CDR3 DNA reads as TGTGCCAGCAGTGCCGGGAGGGACACTGAAGCTTTCTTT. The rearrangement links TRBV12-3 or TRBV12-4 to TRBJ1-1; D unclear. This CDR3 comprises 13 residues. Trimming left V 5 bases short and J 3 bases short, with 10 bases between.

The genes are TRBV28 and TRBJ1-5; a weak D match, TRBD1 (5 bases). This CDR3 has 16 amino acids. Trimming removed 6 bases at V and 4 bases at J, with 19 bases between. CDR1 MDHEN and CDR2 SYDVKM come from the germline V gene. CDR3 bases: TGTGCCAGCAGACCTTGGGGCACGAGGCAGAATCAGCCCCAGCATTTT. Translated, it gives CASRPWGTRQNQPQHF.

Concerning this clone itself: This same CDR3 is encoded by further DNA sequences in the sample. Here the CDR3 reads CASRTGGGYGYTF. CDR3 in DNA: TGTGCCAGCCGGACAGGGGGGGGCTATGGCTACACCTTC. This chain connects TRBV28 to TRBJ1-2; 10 bases are shared with TRBD1. Germline-derived CDR1 and CDR2 are MDHEN and SYDVKM. The CDR3 totals 13 residues. The ends lost 8 bases at V and 4 bases at J; junction bases unmatched: 4.

The V and J genes are TRBV15 and TRBJ2-2; D might be TRBD1 (5 bases). From germline, CDR1 is LNHNV and CDR2 YYDKDF (reference sequence). This CDR3 contains 16 residues. Between the trimmed V and J ends, which lost 0 bases and 5 bases, there was a span of 13 bases. The CDR3: CATSRDRRGITGELFF. For the CDR3, the DNA is TGTGCCACCAGCAGAGATCGAAGGGGTATTACCGGGGAGCTGTTTTTT.